This T cell receptor beta chain originates from a study of blood T cell repertoires in COVID-19. Profiled with immunoSEQ multiplex PCR; TCRdb holds only in-frame clones, not every one. The top ten hold under 8.5% of the sample, which has over 150,000 clones, around 83% seen once. Germline CDR1 SGHVS, CDR2 FQNEAQ. The V segment lost 5 bases and the J segment 7 bases; nucleotides outside the gene matches: 7. The CDR3 is made up of 14 amino acids. The specimen sequenced was peripheral blood. V usage is TRBV7-8 and J usage is TRBJ1-5, with 8 bases that match TRBD1. The clonotype was recovered from a woman aged 60 to 75 with COVID-19, enrolled during active disease. The DNA for the CDR3 is TGTGCCAGCAGCAAACAGGGGGATGGACAGCCCCAGCATTTT. Amino acids: CASSKQGDGQPQHF. The variable domain in full, completed from reference TRBV7-8 and TRBJ1-5, reads GAGVSQSPRYKVAKRGQDVALRCDPISGHVSLFWYQQALGQGPEFLTYFQNEAQLDKSGLPSDRFFAERPEGSVSTLKIQRTQQEDSAVYLCASSKQGDGQPQHFGDGTRLSIL.